The 17 T cell receptor beta chains below all came from one sample that was sequenced in a study of shared clonotypes between healthy human individuals. The data were produced by immunoSEQ multiplex PCR, yet TCRdb's version contains in-frame clones alone and is incomplete. The data hold about 1.5 million clones, with 95% to 97% observed a single time. Source material: naive CD4+ T cells sorted from blood. Noted subset: CD45RA+ positively selected. These receptors were taken from a man in his thirties or forties in good health.

The genes are TRBV6-4 and TRBJ2-1; the D gene is possibly TRBD2 (7 bases). Trimming stripped 6 bases from V and 0 bases from J, with 15 bases between. The length of the CDR3 is 16 residues. The germline gives CDR1 MRHNA, CDR2 SNTAGT. CDR3 protein: CASSRSGGSSYNEQFF. CDR3 bases: TGTGCCAGCAGCCGGTCGGGGGGCAGCTCCTACAATGAGCAGTTCTTC.

The genes are TRBV6-1 and TRBJ2-7; the match to TRBD2 covers 12 bases. After removal of 6 bases from V and 6 bases from J, the junction contained 6 bases not matched to a gene. The length of the CDR3 is 14 residues. Germline V gives CDR1 MNHNS, CDR2 SASEGT. Here the CDR3 reads CASSDILAGGEQYF. The CDR3 DNA sequence: TGTGCCAGCAGCGACATACTAGCGGGAGGCGAGCAGTACTTC.

The J gene is TRBJ2-1, the V gene TRBV7-9; no definite D call. CDR3 length: 13 amino acids. The V gene's germline CDR1 is SEHNR and CDR2 FQNEAQ (reference sequence). Between the trimmed V and J ends, which lost 0 bases and 6 bases, there was a span of 6 bases. The CDR3 DNA reads as TGTGCCAGCAGCTTAGCGTTTGGCAATGAGCAGTTCTTC. Residues: CASSLAFGNEQFF.

This clone was found once. The CDR3 spells CASSSRVGTSMGETQYF. In nucleotides, the CDR3 is TGTGCCAGCAGTTCACGAGTAGGGACATCGATGGGAGAGACCCAGTACTTC. The rearrangement joins TRBV27 to TRBJ2-5, with a weak D call TRBD1 (6 bases). CDR3 size: 17 residues. V was pared by 4 bases and J by 4 bases, with 22 bases between. CDR1 is MNHEY and CDR2 is SMNVEV in the germline V gene (reference sequence).

The chain couples TRBV10-1 to TRBJ1-2; D gene unclear. The CDR3 runs to 15 residues. Trimming removed 0 bases at V and 3 bases at J, with 11 bases between. Germline values: CDR1 WNHNN, CDR2 SYGVQD (reference sequence). CDR3 amino acids: CASSESGFPDYGYTF. The DNA for the CDR3 is TGCGCCAGCAGTGAGTCGGGGTTTCCGGACTATGGCTACACCTTC.

The chain recombines TRBV6-1 with TRBJ2-1; tentatively, D is TRBD2 (5 bases). This CDR3 comprises 15 residues. V was pared by 2 bases and J by 6 bases, with 14 bases between. Germline-derived CDR1 and CDR2 are MNHNS and SASEGT. The DNA of the CDR3 is TGTGCCAGCAGTGAATGGCGGGTAGCCGGCAATGAGCAGTTCTTC. Residues: CASSEWRVAGNEQFF.

The chain carries TRBV10-1 and TRBJ2-1; tentatively, D is TRBD2 (5 bases). V dropped 2 bases and J dropped 9 bases, with 14 bases sitting between them. The CDR3 is 14 amino acids. Germline V gene data show CDR1 as WNHNN and CDR2 as SYGVQD (reference sequence). As DNA, the CDR3 is TGCGCCAGCAGTGAGAACGGAGGCTCGGGTGAGCAGTTCTTC. As protein: CASSENGGSGEQFF.

The gene calls are TRBV5-4 and TRBJ2-7, with D tentatively TRBD1 (6 bases). There are 13 residues in the CDR3. Germline CDR1 is SGHNT and CDR2 is YYREEE (reference sequence). V lost 4 bases to trimming and J lost 3 bases, with 11 bases between them. CDR3 region: CASSQGILYEQYF. The DNA of the CDR3 is TGTGCCAGCAGCCAGGGGATCCTCTACGAGCAGTACTTC.

This clone was seen once. The chain is built from TRBV28 and TRBJ2-2, with 8 bases matching TRBD1. The CDR3 spans 15 residues. J lost 6 bases, V lost 7 bases, and 10 bases had no gene match. The germline CDR1 and CDR2 sequences are MDHEN and SYDVKM. CDR3 loop: CASTRQGWRAGELFF. Written as DNA, the CDR3 is TGTGCCAGCACGAGACAGGGGTGGAGGGCCGGGGAGCTGTTTTTT. The complete variable domain, with remaining parts taken from reference TRBV28 and TRBJ2-2, reads DVKVTQSSRYLVKRTGEKVFLECVQDMDHENMFWYRQDPGLGLRLIYFSYDVKMKEKGDIPEGYSVSREKKERFSLILESASTNQTSMYLCASTRQGWRAGELFFGEGSRLTVL.

The rearrangement links TRBV6-5 to TRBJ1-3, with D possibly TRBD1 on 6 matching bases. CDR3 size: 16 residues. CDR1 is MNHEY and CDR2 is SVGAGI in the germline V gene. V lost 2 bases to trimming and J lost 0 bases, with 11 bases between them. The CDR3 bases are TGTGCCAGCAGTTACGCAAGCAGGGGCTCTGGAAACACCATATATTTT. It translates to CASSYASRGSGNTIYF.

The chain joins TRBV11-3 to TRBJ1-4, with D maybe TRBD1 (5 bases). The CDR3 sequence is 15 residues long. The V end was cut by 1 base, the J end by 8 bases, with 14 bases between. CDR1 SGHNT and CDR2 YENEEA come from the germline V gene. CDR3 sequence reads: CASSLAAGRREKLFF. For the CDR3, the DNA is TGTGCCAGCAGCTTAGCGGCAGGGCGGCGGGAAAAACTGTTTTTT.

Notes on this clone: The sample holds other DNA sequences that translate to the same CDR3. The chain joins TRBV2 to TRBJ1-1; 7 bases map to TRBD1. The trim removed 6 bases at V and 2 bases at J, leaving 3 bases unmatched. The CDR3 contains 13 residues. Looked up from germline, CDR1 is SNHLY and CDR2 is FYNNEI. DNA for the CDR3: TGTGCCAGCAGCAGACAGGGAAACACTGAAGCTTTCTTT. It codes for CASSRQGNTEAFF.

The chain recombines TRBV4-1 with TRBJ1-3, with 8 nucleotides matching TRBD1. Germline V CDR1 and CDR2: MGHRA, YSYEKL. The ends lost 1 base at V and 10 bases at J; junction bases unmatched: 9. The CDR3 covers 15 residues. The CDR3 DNA reads TGCGCCAGCAGCCAAGGGGGACAGGACGAAACAACCATATATTTT. Amino acid sequence: CASSQGGQDETTIYF.

V is TRBV5-1 and J is TRBJ2-7; TRBD2 might be the D (7 bases). From germline, CDR1 is SGHRS and CDR2 YFSETQ. The CDR3 runs 14 residues. V was clipped by 4 bases and J by 5 bases, with 16 bases between them. CDR3 in amino acids: CASSDPSGGDEQYF. CDR3 coding DNA: TGCGCCAGCAGCGACCCCTCGGGGGGCGACGAGCAGTACTTC.

The rearrangement joins TRBV7-2 to TRBJ1-3; TRBD1 matches 7 bases. Germline V gene data show CDR1 as SGHTA and CDR2 as FQGNSA. J was trimmed by 3 bases and V by 5 bases; bases with no gene match: 7. CDR3 size: 15 residues. CDR3 nucleotide sequence: TGTGCCAGCAGCCCGAGGGGGCGCGGTGGAAACACCATATATTTT. This translates into CASSPRGRGGNTIYF.

This chain connects TRBV27 to TRBJ2-3, with TRBD2 as a possible D gene (6 bases). The V end was cut by 2 bases, the J end by 2 bases, with 11 bases between. The germline V gene encodes CDR1 MNHEY and CDR2 SMNVEV (reference sequence). The length of the CDR3 is 15 residues. The CDR3 DNA follows: TGTGCCAGCAGTTTAGCGGGATCGATCACAGATACGCAGTATTTT. Encoded protein: CASSLAGSITDTQYF.

The chain combines TRBV2 with TRBJ2-3; TRBD1 or TRBD2 may be the D gene (5 bases each). Germline CDR1 SNHLY, CDR2 FYNNEI. The CDR3 runs to 15 residues. Trimming stripped 3 bases from V and 6 bases from J, with 16 bases between. The CDR3 coding sequence is TGTGCCAGCAGTGATGGGGGTTCTAATCGGGATACGCAGTATTTT. The encoded protein is CASSDGGSNRDTQYF.